The text below deals with one T cell receptor beta chain. This sample was included in a study of blood T cell repertoires in COVID-19. Overall study: Sites across the United States, Italy and Spain contributed samples from acute and convalescent COVID-19. PBMCs, B-cell-depleted T cells, or T cells provided the cDNA or gDNA that made up the material.

The authors' processing: Nucleated cell number was recorded as an estimate derived from reference gene primer amplification. Here immunoSEQ multiplex PCR was the method, and the copy in TCRdb shows in-frame clones only, minus some. That table furnishes V, J and clone size, whereas the DNA furnished D and trimming. Among approximately 190,000 clones, around four fifths were seen once, and the ten largest hold roughly 5.3%. This CDR3 spans 15 amino acids. Germline CDR1 reads LNHDA; CDR2 reads SQIVND (reference sequence). Unmatched junction bases numbered 10, after V lost 7 bases and J lost 5 bases. The receptor was isolated from a woman in her seventies with active or convalescent COVID-19. The chain has TRBV19 and TRBJ2-2, with TRBD1 matching 7 bases. The sample comprised peripheral blood. CDR3 DNA sequence: TGTGCCAGTACCCCAGGACAGGCTTTAACCGGGGAGCTGTTTTTT. Amino acid sequence: CASTPGQALTGELFF.